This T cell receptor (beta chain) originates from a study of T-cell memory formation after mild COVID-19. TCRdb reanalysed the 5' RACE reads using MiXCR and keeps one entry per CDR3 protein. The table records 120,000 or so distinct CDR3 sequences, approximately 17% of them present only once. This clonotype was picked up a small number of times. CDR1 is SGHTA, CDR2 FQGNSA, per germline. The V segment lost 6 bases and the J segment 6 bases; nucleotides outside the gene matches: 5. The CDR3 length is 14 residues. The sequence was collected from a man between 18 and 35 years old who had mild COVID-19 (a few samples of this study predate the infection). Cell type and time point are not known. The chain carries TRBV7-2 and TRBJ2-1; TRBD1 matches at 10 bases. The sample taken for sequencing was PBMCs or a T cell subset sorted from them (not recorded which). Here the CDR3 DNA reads TGTGCCAGCAGGCGGGACAGGGGATTCAATGAGCAGTTCTTC. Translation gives CASRRDRGFNEQFF.